These T cell receptor beta chains were read from a single sample in a study of graft-versus-host responses after intestinal transplantation. TCRdb keeps only in-frame clones here, not all; method: immunoSEQ multiplex PCR. The table lists more than 65,000 clones, roughly nine tenths of them singletons. The antigens these receptors bind are not known. The specimen was unstimulated CD4+ T cells sorted from spleen or lymph node cells, collected before intestinal transplant. The receptors were sampled from a human donor who received an intestinal transplant. Both conserved end residues are part of each CDR3. A D gene is named only where the DNA matches it firmly. Expanded clones are given a class, and other clones once, few, many or no size at all.

TRBD1,TRBV18,TRBJ2-5,-,CASSLGQAETQYF,TGTGCCAGCTCACTTGGACAGGCAGAGACCCAGTACTTC
TRBD1,TRBV10-2,TRBJ1-5,-,CASRATGMGSNQPQHF,TGCGCCAGCAGGGCGACAGGGATGGGGAGCAATCAGCCCCAGCATTTT
-,TRBV10-3,TRBJ1-2,-,CAINGNQEVHGYTF,TGTGCCATCAACGGTAATCAGGAGGTGCATGGCTACACCTTC
TRBD1,TRBV6-5,TRBJ1-6,once,CASSPTGGNSPLHF,TGTGCCAGCAGTCCAACAGGGGGGAATTCACCCCTCCACTTT
TRBD1,TRBV18,TRBJ2-6,few,CASSEGGQAANVLTF,TGTGCCAGCTCAGAAGGGGGACAGGCGGCCAACGTCCTGACTTTC
-,TRBV19,TRBJ2-1,-,CASSPPDIFYNEQFF,TGTGCCAGTAGCCCCCCGGACATTTTCTACAATGAGCAGTTCTTC
TRBD1,TRBV29-1,TRBJ1-2,-,CSVETDRVSYGYTF,TGCAGCGTTGAAACGGACAGGGTATCCTATGGCTACACCTTC
TRBD1,TRBV18,TRBJ2-7,-,CASSLGTDSYEQYF,TGTGCCAGCTCACTTGGGACAGACTCCTACGAGCAGTACTTC
TRBD1,TRBV10-1,TRBJ2-7,-,CASTHRQGPYEQYF,TGCGCCAGCACCCATAGACAGGGACCGTACGAGCAGTACTTC
-,TRBV18,TRBJ2-3,once,CASSPPLTDTQYF,TGTGCCAGCTCACCCCCTCTCACAGATACGCAGTATTTT
-,TRBV2,TRBJ1-2,-,CASGDTLYGYTF,TGTGCCAGCGGGGACACTCTCTATGGCTACACCTTC
-,TRBV27,TRBJ1-1,-,CASSLNGLGMNTEAFF,TGTGCCAGCAGTTTAAACGGACTGGGTATGAACACTGAAGCTTTCTTT
-,TRBV7-2,TRBJ1-2,-,CASSLPRGRGYTF,TGTGCCAGCAGCCTGCCCAGGGGAAGGGGCTACACCTTC
-,TRBV5-1,TRBJ2-1,-,CASSFRDMIPFF,TGCGCCAGCAGCTTCCGGGACATGATCCCGTTCTTC
TRBD2,TRBV11-2,TRBJ2-1,-,CASSLVPSGAYNEQFF,TGTGCCAGCAGCTTAGTTCCCAGCGGGGCTTACAATGAGCAGTTCTTC
-,TRBV19,TRBJ1-5,-,CASTPSTGRQHF,TGTGCCAGTACCCCATCGACAGGTAGGCAGCATTTT
-,TRBV2,TRBJ2-2,-,CASSEVRVNTGELFF,TGTGCCAGCAGTGAGGTCAGGGTTAACACCGGGGAGCTGTTTTTT
TRBD2,TRBV18,TRBJ2-3,-,CASSVAGGRTDTQYF,TGTGCCAGTTCTGTAGCGGGGGGCCGCACAGATACGCAGTATTTT
TRBD1,TRBV7-9,TRBJ1-2,-,CASSPQGVQSPYGYTF,TGTGCCAGCAGCCCCCAGGGGGTACAGAGTCCCTATGGCTACACCTTC
-,TRBV4-1,TRBJ2-7,-,CASSQAPEGWFYEQYF,TGCGCCAGCAGCCAAGCTCCAGAGGGATGGTTTTACGAGCAGTACTTC
TRBD1,TRBV30,TRBJ1-1,-,CALTGGTEAFF,TGTGCCTTAACAGGGGGCACTGAAGCTTTCTTT
TRBD1,TRBV6-1,TRBJ2-5,-,CASSVRDRGPQETQYF,TGTGCCAGCAGTGTACGGGACAGGGGACCCCAAGAGACCCAGTACTTC
-,TRBV5-1,TRBJ2-7,-,CASRTSPDRNYEQYF,TGCGCCAGCAGAACAAGCCCGGACAGAAACTACGAGCAGTACTTC
TRBD1,TRBV7-3,TRBJ2-3,-,CASSLQGADTQYF,TGTGCCAGCAGCTTACAGGGGGCAGATACGCAGTATTTT
TRBD2,TRBV7-3,TRBJ2-1,-,CASSLEGASGSNEQFF,TGTGCCAGCAGCTTAGAAGGGGCTAGCGGGAGTAATGAGCAGTTCTTC
-,TRBV5-8,TRBJ1-1,-,CASSLRGSGTEAFF,TGTGCCAGCAGCTTGAGGGGATCGGGCACTGAAGCTTTCTTT
TRBD1,TRBV30,TRBJ1-1,-,CAWSRGPNTEAFF,TGTGCCTGGAGCAGGGGGCCGAACACTGAAGCTTTCTTT
TRBD2,TRBV2,TRBJ2-1,once,CASRDRSGTSIHEQFF,TGTGCCAGCAGGGACCGGAGCGGGACTAGTATCCATGAGCAGTTCTTC
-,TRBV5-6,TRBJ1-5,few,CASSLTPNQPQHF,TGTGCCAGCAGCTTGACACCTAATCAGCCCCAGCATTTT
-,TRBV5-1,TRBJ1-5,-,CASSFSGYPQPQHF,TGCGCCAGCAGCTTTTCGGGTTACCCTCAGCCCCAGCATTTT
TRBD1,TRBV5-6,TRBJ1-2,-,CASSWGQGRDGYTF,TGTGCCAGCAGCTGGGGACAGGGTCGGGACGGCTACACCTTC
TRBD1,TRBV5-1,TRBJ2-7,-,CASSLEGTGSIYEQYF,TGCGCCAGCAGCTTGGAAGGGACAGGGTCGATCTACGAGCAGTACTTC
-,TRBV6-1,TRBJ2-7,-,CASSFRETYEQYF,TGTGCCAGCAGCTTCAGGGAAACCTACGAGCAGTACTTC
-,TRBV28,TRBJ1-5,-,CASSRGSNQPQHF,TGTGCCAGCAGTAGAGGTAGCAATCAGCCCCAGCATTTT
TRBD2,TRBV27,TRBJ2-3,-,CASSVLAGDTQYF,TGTGCCAGCAGTGTTCTAGCGGGAGATACGCAGTATTTT
-,TRBV6-1,TRBJ1-3,-,CASSLDRLLRTIYF,TGTGCCAGCAGTCTAGACAGGCTGCTACGGACCATATATTTT
-,TRBV5-1,TRBJ1-2,-,CASSLATDRVYGYTF,TGCGCCAGCAGCCTCGCTACGGACAGAGTCTATGGCTACACCTTC
TRBD1,TRBV18,TRBJ2-5,once,CASSPRATGGGSETQYF,TGTGCCAGCTCACCAAGGGCCACAGGGGGAGGCTCAGAGACCCAGTACTTC
TRBD1,TRBV27,TRBJ2-6,-,CASSLRRGHPKGSSGANVLTF,TGTGCCAGCAGTTTAAGAAGGGGGCATCCCAAGGGTAGCTCTGGGGCCAACGTCCTGACTTTC
TRBD2,TRBV19,TRBJ2-7,-,CASRTSGAFYSYEQYF,TGTGCCAGTCGGACTAGCGGGGCATTTTACTCCTACGAGCAGTACTTC
TRBD1,TRBV27,TRBJ2-1,once,CASSPITRGQGGTREQFF,TGTGCCAGCAGTCCAATAACCCGAGGACAGGGGGGGACACGTGAGCAGTTCTTC